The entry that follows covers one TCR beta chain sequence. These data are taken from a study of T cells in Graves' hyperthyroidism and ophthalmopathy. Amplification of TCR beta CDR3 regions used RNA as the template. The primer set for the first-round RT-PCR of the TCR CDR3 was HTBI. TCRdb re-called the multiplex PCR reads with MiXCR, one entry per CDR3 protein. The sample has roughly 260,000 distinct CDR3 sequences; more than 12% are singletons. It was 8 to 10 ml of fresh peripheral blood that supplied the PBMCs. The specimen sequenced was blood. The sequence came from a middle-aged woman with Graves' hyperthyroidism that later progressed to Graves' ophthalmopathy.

For the CDR3, the DNA is TGTGCCAGCAGCCGGGAGGGGACAGGCGATAATTCACCCCTCCACTTT. This encodes CASSREGTGDNSPLHF. The chain uses TRBV6-1 and TRBJ1-6; 8 bases line up with TRBD1. The length of the CDR3 is 16 residues. Germline loops: CDR1 MNHNS, CDR2 SASEGT. After removal of 6 bases from V and 5 bases from J, the junction contained 9 bases not matched to a gene.